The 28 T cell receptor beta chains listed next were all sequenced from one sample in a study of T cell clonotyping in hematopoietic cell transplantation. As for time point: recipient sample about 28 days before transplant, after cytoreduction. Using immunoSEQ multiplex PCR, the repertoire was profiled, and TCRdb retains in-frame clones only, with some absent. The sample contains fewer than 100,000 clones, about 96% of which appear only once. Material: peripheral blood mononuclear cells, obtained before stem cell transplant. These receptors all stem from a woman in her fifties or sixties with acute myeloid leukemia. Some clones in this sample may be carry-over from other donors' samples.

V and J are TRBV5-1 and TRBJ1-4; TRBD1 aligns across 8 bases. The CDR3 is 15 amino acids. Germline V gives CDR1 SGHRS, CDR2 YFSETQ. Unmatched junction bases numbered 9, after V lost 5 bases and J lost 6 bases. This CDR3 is CASSSLSGQDEKLFF. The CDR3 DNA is TGCGCCAGCAGTTCTCTATCGGGACAGGATGAAAAACTGTTTTTT.

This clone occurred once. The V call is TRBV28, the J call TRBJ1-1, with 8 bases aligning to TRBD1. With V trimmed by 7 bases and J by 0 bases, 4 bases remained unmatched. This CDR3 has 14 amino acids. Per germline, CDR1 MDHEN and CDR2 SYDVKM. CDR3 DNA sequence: TGTGCCAGCATAACAGGGGGGATGAACACTGAAGCTTTCTTT. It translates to CASITGGMNTEAFF.

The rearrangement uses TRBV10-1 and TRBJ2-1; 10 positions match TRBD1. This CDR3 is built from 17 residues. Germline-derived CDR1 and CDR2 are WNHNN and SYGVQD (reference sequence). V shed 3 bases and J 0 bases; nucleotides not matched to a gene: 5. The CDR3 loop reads CASSDSGQGRSYNEQFF. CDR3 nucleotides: TGCGCCAGCAGTGATTCGGGACAGGGGCGCTCCTACAATGAGCAGTTCTTC.

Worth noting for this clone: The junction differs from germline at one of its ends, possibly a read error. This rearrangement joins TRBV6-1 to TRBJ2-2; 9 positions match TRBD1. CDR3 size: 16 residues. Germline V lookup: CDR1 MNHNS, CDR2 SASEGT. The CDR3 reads CASSEQDRGGTGELFF. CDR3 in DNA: TGCGCCAGCAGTGAGCAGGACAGGGGAGGAACCGGGGAGCTGTTTTTT.

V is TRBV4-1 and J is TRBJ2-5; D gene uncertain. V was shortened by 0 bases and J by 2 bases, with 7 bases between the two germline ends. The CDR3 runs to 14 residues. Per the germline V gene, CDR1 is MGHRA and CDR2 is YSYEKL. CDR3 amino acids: CASSQEQAQETQYF. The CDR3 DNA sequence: TGCGCCAGCAGCCAAGAACAAGCGCAAGAGACCCAGTACTTC.

The CDR3 DNA reads TGTGCCAGCAGTTCTCTCCGGGATGAAAAACTGTTTTTT. It encodes CASSSLRDEKLFF. The genes are TRBV27 and TRBJ1-4, with unresolved D. Trimming took off 4 bases at V and 6 bases at J, with 9 bases between the two ends. Germline CDR1 is MNHEY and CDR2 is SMNVEV (reference sequence). The CDR3 is 13 amino acids.

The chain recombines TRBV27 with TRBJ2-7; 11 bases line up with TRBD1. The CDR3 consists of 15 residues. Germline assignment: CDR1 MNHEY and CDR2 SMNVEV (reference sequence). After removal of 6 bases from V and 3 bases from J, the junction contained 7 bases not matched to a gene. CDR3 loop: CASSKSGQGVYEQYF. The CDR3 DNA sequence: TGTGCCAGCAGCAAATCGGGACAGGGGGTCTACGAGCAGTACTTC.

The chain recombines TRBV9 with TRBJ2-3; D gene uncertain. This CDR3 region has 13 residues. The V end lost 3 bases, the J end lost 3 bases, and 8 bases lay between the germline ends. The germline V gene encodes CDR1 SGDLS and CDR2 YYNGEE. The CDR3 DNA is TGTGCCAGCAGCGGATGGATAACAGATACGCAGTATTTT. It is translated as CASSGWITDTQYF. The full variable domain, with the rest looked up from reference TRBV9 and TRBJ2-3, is DSGVTQTPKHLITATGQRVTLRCSPRSGDLSVYWYQQSLDQGLQFLIQYYNGEERAKGNILERFSAQQFPDLHSELNLSSLELGDSALYFCASSGWITDTQYFGPGTRLTVL.

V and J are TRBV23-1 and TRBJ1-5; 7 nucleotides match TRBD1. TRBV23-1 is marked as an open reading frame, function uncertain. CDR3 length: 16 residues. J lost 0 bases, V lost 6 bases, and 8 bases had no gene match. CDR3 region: CASRSNRGHSNQPQHF. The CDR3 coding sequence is TGCGCCAGCAGATCGAACAGGGGTCATAGCAATCAGCCCCAGCATTTT.

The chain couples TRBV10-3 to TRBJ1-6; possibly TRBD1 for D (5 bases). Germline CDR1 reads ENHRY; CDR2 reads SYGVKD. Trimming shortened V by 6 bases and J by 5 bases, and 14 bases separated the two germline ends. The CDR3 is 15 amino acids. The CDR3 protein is CAIRTSGGDNSPLHF. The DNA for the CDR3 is TGTGCCATCAGGACGAGCGGGGGGGATAATTCACCCCTCCACTTT.

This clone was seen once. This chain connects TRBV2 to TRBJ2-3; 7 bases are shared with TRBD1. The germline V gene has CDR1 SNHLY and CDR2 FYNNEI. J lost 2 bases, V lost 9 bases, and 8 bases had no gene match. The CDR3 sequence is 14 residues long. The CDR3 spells CASRQGDSTDTQYF. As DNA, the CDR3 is TGTGCCAGTCGGCAGGGGGATTCCACAGATACGCAGTATTTT.

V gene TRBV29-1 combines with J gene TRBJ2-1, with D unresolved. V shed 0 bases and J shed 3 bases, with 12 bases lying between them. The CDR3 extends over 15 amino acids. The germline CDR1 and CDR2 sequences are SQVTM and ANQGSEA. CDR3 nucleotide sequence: TGCAGCGTTGAAGAGGTAATCCCCGGCTACAATGAGCAGTTCTTC. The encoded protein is CSVEEVIPGYNEQFF.

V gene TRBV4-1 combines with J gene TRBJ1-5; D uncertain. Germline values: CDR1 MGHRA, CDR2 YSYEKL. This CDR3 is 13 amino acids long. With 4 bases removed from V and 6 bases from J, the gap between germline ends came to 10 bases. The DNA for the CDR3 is TGCGCCAGCAGCCTCACCCGAGGTCAGCCCCAGCATTTT. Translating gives CASSLTRGQPQHF.

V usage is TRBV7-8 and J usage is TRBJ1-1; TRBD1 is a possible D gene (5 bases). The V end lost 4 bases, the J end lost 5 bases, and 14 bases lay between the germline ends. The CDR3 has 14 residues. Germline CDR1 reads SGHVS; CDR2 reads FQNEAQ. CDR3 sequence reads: CASSSLTAETEAFF. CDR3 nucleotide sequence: TGTGCCAGCAGCTCGTTGACAGCCGAGACTGAAGCTTTCTTT.

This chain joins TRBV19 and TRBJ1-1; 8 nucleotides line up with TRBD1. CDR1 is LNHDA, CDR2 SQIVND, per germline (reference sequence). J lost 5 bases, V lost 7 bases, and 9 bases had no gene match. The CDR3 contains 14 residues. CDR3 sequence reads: CASTEDRVGTEAFF. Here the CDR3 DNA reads TGTGCCAGTACCGAGGACAGGGTTGGAACTGAAGCTTTCTTT.

As DNA, the CDR3 is TGTGCCAGTAGTACCCAGACAGGCTCCTACGAGCAGTACTTC. Protein sequence: CASSTQTGSYEQYF. This chain uses TRBV19 with TRBJ2-7, with D possibly being TRBD1 (6 bases). Germline V lookup: CDR1 LNHDA, CDR2 SQIVND (reference sequence). The CDR3 runs 14 residues. The germline V and J ends were trimmed by 4 bases and 0 bases, with 10 bases remaining between them.

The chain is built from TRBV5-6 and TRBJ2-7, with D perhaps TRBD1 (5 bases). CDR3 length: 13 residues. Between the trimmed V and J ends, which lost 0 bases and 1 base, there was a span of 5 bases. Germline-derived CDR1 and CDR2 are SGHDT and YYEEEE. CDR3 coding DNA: TGTGCCAGCAGCTTGGGACAGTCCTACGAGCAGTACTTC. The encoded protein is CASSLGQSYEQYF. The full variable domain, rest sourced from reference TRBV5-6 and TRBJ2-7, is DAGVTQSPTHLIKTRGQQVTLRCSPKSGHDTVSWYQQALGQGPQFIFQYYEEEERQRGNFPDRFSGHQFPNYSSELNVNALLLGDSALYLCASSLGQSYEQYFGPGTRLTVT.

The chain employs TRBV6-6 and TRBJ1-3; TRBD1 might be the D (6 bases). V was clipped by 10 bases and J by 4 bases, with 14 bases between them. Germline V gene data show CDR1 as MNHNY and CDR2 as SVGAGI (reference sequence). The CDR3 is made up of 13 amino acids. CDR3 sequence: CATGPGTGNTIYF. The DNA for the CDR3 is TGTGCCACAGGTCCCGGGACAGGAAACACCATATATTTT.

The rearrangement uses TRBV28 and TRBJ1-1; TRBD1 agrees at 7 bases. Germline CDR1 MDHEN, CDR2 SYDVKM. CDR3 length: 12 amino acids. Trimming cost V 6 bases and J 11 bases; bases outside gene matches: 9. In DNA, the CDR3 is TGTGCCAGCAGATCCAGACAGGGTCGGGCTTTCTTT. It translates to CASRSRQGRAFF.

The CDR3 sequence: CASSYGQSRSSYEQYF. The CDR3 nucleotides read TGTGCCAGCAGTTATGGACAGTCCCGATCAAGCTACGAGCAGTACTTC. This chain joins TRBV27 and TRBJ2-7; tentatively, D is TRBD1 (6 bases). Looked up from germline, CDR1 is MNHEY and CDR2 is SMNVEV (reference sequence). Deletions cut 4 bases from V and 3 bases from J, with 19 bases between. The CDR3 is 16 residues long.

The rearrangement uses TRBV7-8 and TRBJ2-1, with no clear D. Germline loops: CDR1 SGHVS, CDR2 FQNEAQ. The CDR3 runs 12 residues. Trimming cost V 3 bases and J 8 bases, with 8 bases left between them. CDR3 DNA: TGTGCCAGCAGCTTTTCGAGGCATGAGCAGTTCTTC. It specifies CASSFSRHEQFF.

CDR3 loop: CASTLGTAQETQYF. CDR3 DNA: TGTGCCAGCACCCTCGGGACAGCACAAGAGACCCAGTACTTC. The chain combines TRBV2 with TRBJ2-5; 7 positions agree with TRBD1. The CDR3 extends over 14 amino acids. Trimming cost V 7 bases and J 2 bases; bases outside gene matches: 7. Germline values: CDR1 SNHLY, CDR2 FYNNEI.

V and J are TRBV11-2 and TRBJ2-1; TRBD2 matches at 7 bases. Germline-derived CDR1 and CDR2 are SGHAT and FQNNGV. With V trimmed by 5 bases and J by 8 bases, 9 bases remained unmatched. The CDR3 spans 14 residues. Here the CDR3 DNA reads TGTGCCAGCAGCCTCCAGCGGGGTCTCGATGAGCAGTTCTTC. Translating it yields CASSLQRGLDEQFF. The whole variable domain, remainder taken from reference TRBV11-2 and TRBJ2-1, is EAGVAQSPRYKIIEKRQSVAFWCNPISGHATLYWYQQILGQGPKLLIQFQNNGVVDDSQLPKDRFSAERLKGVDSTLKIQPAKLEDSAVYLCASSLQRGLDEQFFGPGTRLTVL.

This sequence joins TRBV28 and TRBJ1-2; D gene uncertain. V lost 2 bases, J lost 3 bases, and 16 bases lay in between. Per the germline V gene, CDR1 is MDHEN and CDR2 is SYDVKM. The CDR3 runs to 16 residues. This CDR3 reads CASSLTSGDRYYGYTF. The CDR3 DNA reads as TGTGCCAGCAGTTTAACTTCCGGGGATCGTTACTATGGCTACACCTTC.

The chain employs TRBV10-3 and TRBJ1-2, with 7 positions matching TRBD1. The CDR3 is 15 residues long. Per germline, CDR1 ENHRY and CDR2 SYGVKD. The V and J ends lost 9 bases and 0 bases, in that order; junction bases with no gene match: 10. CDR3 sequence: CAMGDSFSANYGYTF. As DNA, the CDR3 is TGTGCCATGGGGGACAGCTTTTCTGCTAACTATGGCTACACCTTC.

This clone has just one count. The CDR3 region is CSAPRMGKLGDTQYF. The CDR3 coding sequence is TGCAGCGCCCCTAGGATGGGGAAGTTGGGGGATACGCAGTATTTT. The chain is built from TRBV29-1 and TRBJ2-3; no clear D gene. V shed 7 bases and J shed 6 bases, with 23 bases lying between them. The CDR3 totals 15 residues. CDR1 SQVTM and CDR2 ANQGSEA come from the germline V gene.

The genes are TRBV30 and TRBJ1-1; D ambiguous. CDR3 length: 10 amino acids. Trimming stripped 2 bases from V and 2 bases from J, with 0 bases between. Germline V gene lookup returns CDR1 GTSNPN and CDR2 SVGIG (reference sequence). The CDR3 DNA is TGTGCCTGGAGTAACACTGAAGCTTTCTTT. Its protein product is CAWSNTEAFF.

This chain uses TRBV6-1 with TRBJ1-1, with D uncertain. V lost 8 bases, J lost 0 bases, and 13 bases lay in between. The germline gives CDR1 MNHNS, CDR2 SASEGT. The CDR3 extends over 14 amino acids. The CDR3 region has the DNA TGTGCCAGCCGCCGACACCTTGTGAACACTGAAGCTTTCTTT. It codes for CASRRHLVNTEAFF.